The rows below give T cell receptor beta chains drawn from one sample of a study of control samples from healthy donors and cancer patients. Method: immunoSEQ multiplex PCR; TCRdb's copy keeps in-frame clones and lacks some. The sample contains 160,000 or so clones, approximately 94% of which appear only once. The material sequenced was blood. The receptors originated from a woman in her thirties or forties in good health. Each CDR3 is given with its conserved first and last residue. D genes are given only for firm matches. Size tells how often a clone was seen (once, few, many) or the class of an expanded clone, and some rows leave it out.

clone_size,v_call,d_call,j_call,cdr3_aa,cdr3_nt
.,TRBV7-9,.,TRBJ1-1,CASSLGDWDTEAFF,TGTGCCAGCAGCTTAGGAGACTGGGACACTGAAGCTTTCTTT
.,TRBV5-4,TRBD2,TRBJ2-1,CASSFSTSGVSEQFF,TGTGCCAGCAGCTTTTCAACTAGCGGGGTGAGTGAGCAGTTCTTC
.,TRBV12-5,.,TRBJ2-1,CASSGGQGYNEQFF,TGTGCTAGTAGTGGAGGGCAGGGCTACAATGAGCAGTTCTTC
once,TRBV12-2,.,TRBJ1-1,CASREHQGARGEAFF,TGTGCAAGTCGCGAACACCAGGGGGCGCGGGGTGAAGCTTTCTTT
.,TRBV6-5,.,TRBJ1-2,CASSYSGQGDGYTF,TGTGCCAGCAGTTACAGCGGGCAGGGAGATGGCTACACCTTC
.,TRBV15,TRBD1,TRBJ1-3,CATSRSDRASGNTIYF,TGTGCCACCAGCAGATCGGACAGGGCCTCTGGAAACACCATATATTTT
.,TRBV15,.,TRBJ1-1,CATSRVEGLYTEAFF,TGTGCCACCAGCAGAGTCGAGGGGCTCTACACTGAAGCTTTCTTT
.,TRBV4-3,.,TRBJ2-7,CASSQGYELDIYEQYF,TGCGCCAGCAGCCAAGGTTATGAATTGGATATCTACGAGCAGTACTTC
once,TRBV10-3,.,TRBJ2-3,CASWAGNTDTQYF,TGTGCCTCGTGGGCAGGGAACACAGATACGCAGTATTTT
.,TRBV18,.,TRBJ1-3,CASSPRGGVGNTIYF,TGTGCCAGCTCACCCCGCGGAGGAGTGGGAAACACCATATATTTT
.,TRBV2,TRBD1,TRBJ1-2,CASPRAGTDGGYTF,TGTGCCAGCCCACGGGCCGGGACAGATGGGGGCTACACCTTC
.,TRBV18,TRBD2,TRBJ2-1,CASSRTPGLADYNEQFF,TGTGCCAGCTCACGGACACCGGGACTAGCGGACTACAATGAGCAGTTCTTC
.,TRBV9,.,TRBJ2-7,CASSVASEGAYEQYF,TGTGCCAGCAGCGTAGCTTCGGAAGGGGCCTACGAGCAGTACTTC
.,TRBV19,.,TRBJ1-4,CASSIGTAPGEKLFF,TGTGCCAGTAGTATAGGGACAGCTCCGGGAGAAAAACTGTTTTTT
.,TRBV9,.,TRBJ1-3,CASGVSHQPGNTIYF,TGTGCCAGCGGCGTGAGCCACCAGCCTGGAAACACCATATATTTT
.,TRBV7-9,TRBD1,TRBJ1-6,CASSSRQGDNSPLHF,TGTGCCAGCAGCTCTCGACAGGGTGATAATTCACCCCTCCACTTT
.,TRBV7-2,.,TRBJ2-1,CASSSLTGPSYNEQFF,TGTGCCAGCAGCTCACTTACGGGGCCCTCCTACAATGAGCAGTTCTTC
.,TRBV4-1,TRBD1,TRBJ1-5,CASSQGDRAHSNQPQHF,TGCGCCAGCAGCCAAGGGGACAGAGCACATAGCAATCAGCCCCAGCATTTT
.,TRBV4-1,TRBD1,TRBJ1-2,CASSRGQDYGYTF,TGCGCCAGCAGCCGAGGACAGGACTATGGCTACACCTTC
.,TRBV12-3/TRBV12-4,.,TRBJ2-7,CASRLTYEQYF,TGTGCCAGCAGATTGACCTACGAGCAGTACTTC
.,TRBV2,.,TRBJ1-4,CASRIRGQGNEKLFF,TGTGCCAGCAGGATAAGGGGTCAGGGGAATGAAAAACTGTTTTTT
.,TRBV5-1,.,TRBJ2-3,CASSLAADTDTQYF,TGCGCCAGCAGCTTGGCGGCAGACACAGATACGCAGTATTTT
.,TRBV27,.,TRBJ1-5,CASSSTKGGSNQPQHF,TGTGCCAGCAGTTCGACGAAGGGGGGTAGCAATCAGCCCCAGCATTTT
.,TRBV27,.,TRBJ1-4,CASSGETGENEKLFF,TGTGCCAGCAGTGGGGAGACGGGGGAGAATGAAAAACTGTTTTTT
.,TRBV25-1,.,TRBJ1-2,CASSEAAMAPNYGYTF,TGTGCCAGCAGTGAAGCCGCCATGGCCCCCAACTATGGCTACACCTTC
.,TRBV18,TRBD1,TRBJ1-1,CASSPRTGTDTEAFF,TGTGCCAGCTCACCACGGACAGGGACGGACACTGAAGCTTTCTTT
.,TRBV5-6,.,TRBJ2-1,CASSWAGQTSGGQFF,TGTGCCAGCAGCTGGGCGGGACAGACCTCCGGGGGGCAGTTCTTC
once,TRBV10-3,TRBD1,TRBJ2-7,CAISDRDRGSYEQYF,TGTGCCATCAGTGATCGGGACAGGGGCTCCTACGAGCAGTACTTC
.,TRBV4-2,.,TRBJ1-2,CASSQEGAGRDYGYTF,TGTGCCAGCAGCCAAGAAGGGGCAGGGAGGGACTATGGCTACACCTTC
.,TRBV18,.,TRBJ1-1,CASSRQNTEAFF,TGTGCCAGCTCACGACAGAACACTGAAGCTTTCTTT
.,TRBV20-1,.,TRBJ2-7,CSARLSYEQYF,TGCAGTGCTAGATTATCCTACGAGCAGTACTTC
.,TRBV9,.,TRBJ2-5,CASSVGVGGLGETQYF,TGTGCCAGCAGCGTAGGAGTTGGAGGCCTGGGAGAGACCCAGTACTTC
.,TRBV19,TRBD1,TRBJ1-2,CASKSTGDYGYTF,TGTGCCAGTAAGAGCACAGGGGACTATGGCTACACCTTC
.,TRBV6-5,.,TRBJ1-3,CASSPTQGSGNTIYF,TGTGCCAGCAGCCCAACCCAGGGATCCGGAAACACCATATATTTT
.,TRBV10-3,.,TRBJ2-1,CAISGFQGRRENEQFF,TGTGCCATCAGTGGATTTCAGGGGCGGAGGGAGAATGAGCAGTTCTTC
.,TRBV9,.,TRBJ1-3,CASSANGGSGNTIYF,TGTGCCAGCAGCGCCAACGGAGGCTCTGGAAACACCATATATTTT
.,TRBV4-3,TRBD1,TRBJ1-2,CASSPTRGRNYGYTF,TGCGCCAGCAGCCCGACGAGGGGGCGCAACTATGGCTACACCTTC
.,TRBV19,TRBD1,TRBJ1-1,CASSKDRGDTEAFF,TGTGCCAGTAGCAAAGACAGGGGAGATACTGAAGCTTTCTTT
.,TRBV19,TRBD1,TRBJ1-5,CASRGRGYGNQPQHF,TGTGCCAGTAGAGGCAGGGGGTACGGCAATCAGCCCCAGCATTTT
.,TRBV18,TRBD1,TRBJ1-1,CASSDQQGRNTEAFF,TGTGCCAGCTCAGATCAACAGGGGAGGAACACTGAAGCTTTCTTT
.,TRBV5-3,TRBD1,TRBJ2-7,CARSRTGGSHHEQYF,TGTGCCAGAAGCCGAACAGGGGGCTCCCACCACGAGCAGTACTTC
.,TRBV9,.,TRBJ1-2,CASSVGLYGYTF,TGTGCCAGCAGCGTAGGGCTCTATGGCTACACCTTC
.,TRBV9,.,TRBJ2-7,CASSVGGAGGIYEQYF,TGTGCCAGCAGCGTTGGGGGGGCAGGAGGTATCTACGAGCAGTACTTC
.,TRBV30,TRBD1,TRBJ1-6,CAWSEGQYNSPLHF,TGTGCCTGGAGTGAGGGACAGTATAATTCACCCCTCCACTTT
.,TRBV6-5,.,TRBJ2-5,CASSIKWEQETQYF,TGTGCCAGCAGTATCAAGTGGGAACAAGAGACCCAGTACTTC
.,TRBV5-1,TRBD2,TRBJ2-7,CASAPRTSGFSYEQYF,TGCGCCAGCGCCCCGCGGACTAGCGGATTCTCCTACGAGCAGTACTTC